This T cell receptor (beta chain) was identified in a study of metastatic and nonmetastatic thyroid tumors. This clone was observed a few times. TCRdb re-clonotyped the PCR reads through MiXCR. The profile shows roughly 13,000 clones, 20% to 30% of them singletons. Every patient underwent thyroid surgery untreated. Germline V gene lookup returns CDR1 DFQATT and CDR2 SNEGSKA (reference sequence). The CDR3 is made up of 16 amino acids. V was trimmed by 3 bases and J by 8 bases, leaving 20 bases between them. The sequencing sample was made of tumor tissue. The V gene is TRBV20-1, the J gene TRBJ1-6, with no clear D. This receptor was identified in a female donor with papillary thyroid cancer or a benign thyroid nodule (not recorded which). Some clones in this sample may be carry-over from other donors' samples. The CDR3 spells CSASPQWHRFDSPLHF. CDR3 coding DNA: TGCAGTGCTAGCCCCCAGTGGCATCGATTCGATTCACCCCTCCACTTT.